The 10 T cell receptor beta chains presented below share a single source sample, sequenced in a study of blood T cells in healthy people across ages. Sample-barcoded 5' priming and a J-beta primer mix drove a second PCR of about 6 to 11 cycles. TCRdb called the 5' RACE reads again in MiXCR, with one record for every CDR3 protein. The sample lists around 800,000 distinct CDR3 sequences; around 25% were seen once. These data were also reused for a study on T cells of mothers and their children.

The sequenced material came from blood. These receptors were obtained from a boy aged 5 to 17 in good health.

J is TRBJ2-7 and V is TRBV28; D may be TRBD1 or TRBD2 (7 bases each). Germline V gives CDR1 MDHEN, CDR2 SYDVKM. The CDR3 contains 18 residues. V lost 5 bases and J lost 2, with 25 bases in between. CDR3 in amino acids: CASSDPSRLQGTTYEQYF. The CDR3 coding sequence is TGTGCCAGCAGTGACCCGAGCCGACTACAGGGGACTACCTACGAGCAGTACTTC.

This clonotype was counted between two and nine times. This chain connects TRBV5-1 to TRBJ1-1; D call uncertain. There are 14 residues in the CDR3. V lost 0 bases, J lost 8 bases, and 14 bases lay in between. Germline loops: CDR1 SGHRS, CDR2 YFSETQ. As DNA, the CDR3 is TGCGCCAGCAGCTTGGCCGGCCGCCTAGTAGAAGCTTTCTTT. Encoded protein: CASSLAGRLVEAFF.

This clonotype was recorded a few times. The rearrangement links TRBV5-1 to TRBJ2-6; the D is unclear. Germline loops: CDR1 SGHRS, CDR2 YFSETQ. The CDR3 is made up of 17 amino acids. Trimming pared 0 bases from V and 4 bases from J, leaving 14 bases between. Written as DNA, the CDR3 is TGCGCCAGCAGCTTGGTCCCCGGTTCTGGCGGGGCCAACGTCCTGACTTTC. It encodes CASSLVPGSGGANVLTF.

This clonotype was seen many times. The gene calls are TRBV28 and TRBJ1-4, with 7 bases matching TRBD1. V lost 5 bases, J lost 2 bases, and 2 bases stayed unmatched. The CDR3 loop spans 14 amino acids. From germline, CDR1 is MDHEN and CDR2 SYDVKM. The CDR3 loop is CASSRGQTNEKLFF. The CDR3, as DNA: TGTGCCAGCAGTCGGGGACAGACTAATGAAAAACTGTTTTTT.

V usage is TRBV12-3 or TRBV12-4 and J usage is TRBJ2-5, with TRBD1 identical over 8 bases. Trimming at V came to 6 bases and at J to 5 bases, leaving 8 bases not matched to a gene. The CDR3 contains 14 residues. The CDR3 here is CASSQPGGGETQYF. The CDR3 bases are TGTGCCAGCAGCCAGCCAGGGGGCGGTGAGACCCAGTACTTC.

This clonotype came up a few times. The chain couples TRBV20-1 to TRBJ2-5, with no clear D. V lost 7 bases, J lost 0 bases, and 12 bases lay in between. Germline V gene lookup returns CDR1 DFQATT and CDR2 SNEGSKA (reference sequence). CDR3 size: 13 residues. This CDR3 is CSVPGDNQETQYF. The CDR3, as DNA: TGCAGTGTCCCAGGAGACAACCAAGAGACCCAGTACTTC.

This clonotype was picked up a small number of times. The CDR3 bases are TGCAGTGCTTTACAGGGGGGGTCCTACAATGAGCAGTTCTTC. This codes for CSALQGGSYNEQFF. The chain uses TRBV20-1 and TRBJ2-1; D is possibly TRBD1 (8 bases). The germline V and J ends were trimmed by 5 bases and 1 base, with 12 bases remaining between them. The length of the CDR3 is 14 residues. Germline V gene lookup returns CDR1 DFQATT and CDR2 SNEGSKA (reference sequence).

The chain links TRBV5-5 to TRBJ2-2; possible D gene TRBD2, 5 bases. Looked up from germline, CDR1 is SGHKS and CDR2 is YYEKEE (reference sequence). Trimming left V 3 bases short and J 3 bases short, with 12 bases between. The CDR3 runs to 15 residues. The CDR3 spells CASSWENTDTGELFF. CDR3 in DNA: TGTGCCAGCAGCTGGGAGAACACGGACACCGGGGAGCTGTTTTTT. The whole variable domain, remainder taken from reference TRBV5-5 and TRBJ2-2, is DAGVTQSPTHLIKTRGQQVTLRCSPISGHKSVSWYQQVLGQGPQFIFQYYEKEERGRGNFPDRFSARQFPNYSSELNVNALLLGDSALYLCASSWENTDTGELFFGEGSRLTVL.

This clonotype was seen more than once but under ten times. At one boundary the junction diverges from the germline segment, which might be a read error. This chain connects TRBV7-9 to TRBJ1-4, with a weak D call TRBD1 (5 bases). Germline values: CDR1 SEHNR, CDR2 FQNEAQ (reference sequence). The CDR3 sequence is 18 residues long. CDR3: CASSLGKGRLGRSEKLFF. DNA for the CDR3: TGTGCCAGTAGCTTAGGAAAGGGGCGCCTGGGCCGATCCGAAAAACTGTTTTTT.

This clonotype came up a few times. The gene calls are TRBV7-9 and TRBJ1-6; D remains unclear. Trimming cost V 5 bases and J 9 bases, with 11 bases left between them. The CDR3 sequence is 13 residues long. The germline gives CDR1 SEHNR, CDR2 FQNEAQ (reference sequence). CDR3 bases: TGTGCCAGCAGCCAAGAGGGCCTTTCACCCCTCCACTTT. It yields the protein CASSQEGLSPLHF. Full variable domain (missing parts from reference TRBV7-9 and TRBJ1-6): DTGVSQNPRHKITKRGQNVTFRCDPISEHNRLYWYRQTLGQGPEFLTYFQNEAQLEKSRLLSDRFSAERPKGSFSTLEIQRTEQGDSAMYLCASSQEGLSPLHFGNGTRLTVT.